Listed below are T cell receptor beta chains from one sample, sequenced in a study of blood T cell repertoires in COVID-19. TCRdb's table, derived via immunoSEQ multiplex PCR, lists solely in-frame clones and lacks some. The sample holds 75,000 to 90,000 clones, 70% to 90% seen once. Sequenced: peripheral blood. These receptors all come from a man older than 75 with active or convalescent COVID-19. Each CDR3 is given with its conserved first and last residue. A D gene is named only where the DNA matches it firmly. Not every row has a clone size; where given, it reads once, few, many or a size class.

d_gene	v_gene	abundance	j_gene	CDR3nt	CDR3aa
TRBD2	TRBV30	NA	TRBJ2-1	TGTGCCTGGAGTGTAAGTGGGGTTAGCGGGACCTACAATGAGCAGTTCTTC	CAWSVSGVSGTYNEQFF
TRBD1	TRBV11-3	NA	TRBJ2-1	TGTGCCAGCAGCACTGACAGGGCCAATGAGCAGTTCTTC	CASSTDRANEQFF
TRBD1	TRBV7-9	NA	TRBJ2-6	TGTGCCAGCAGCGGTCCCGGGACAGGGTCTGGGGCCAACGTCCTGACTTTC	CASSGPGTGSGANVLTF
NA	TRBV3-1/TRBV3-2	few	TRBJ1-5	TGTGCCAGCAGCCAAGGGGGCCGCAATCAGCCCCAGCATTTT	CASSQGGRNQPQHF
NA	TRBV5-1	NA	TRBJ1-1	TGCGCCAGCAGATTCCTCTTGAACACTGAAGCTTTCTTT	CASRFLLNTEAFF
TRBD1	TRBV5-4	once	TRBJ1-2	TGTGCCAGCAGCTTCGAGACAGGGGATCCTTACTATGGCTACACCTTC	CASSFETGDPYYGYTF
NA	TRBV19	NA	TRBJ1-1	TGTGCCAGTAGTTCGTCCCGGAGACAGACCAACACTGAAGCTTTCTTT	CASSSSRRQTNTEAFF
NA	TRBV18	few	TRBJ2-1	TGTGCCAGCTCACCTAGGCAGGGGGGCCACAATGAGCAGTTCTTC	CASSPRQGGHNEQFF
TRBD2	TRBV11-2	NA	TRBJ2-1	TGTGCCAGCAGCCCTCAGACGCTAGCGGGAGTCGGGAATGAGCAGTTCTTC	CASSPQTLAGVGNEQFF
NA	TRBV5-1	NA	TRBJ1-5	TGCGCCAGCAGCTTGTCGGGGGGTAGCAATCAGCCCCAGCATTTT	CASSLSGGSNQPQHF
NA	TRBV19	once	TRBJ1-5	TGTGCCAGTAGTATAGGAGCCGTCGGGAGCAATCAGCCCCAGCATTTT	CASSIGAVGSNQPQHF
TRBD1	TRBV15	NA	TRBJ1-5	TGTGCCACCACGGGACAGGTCGGCAATCAGCCCCAGCATTTT	CATTGQVGNQPQHF
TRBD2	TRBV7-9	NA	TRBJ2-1	TGTGCCAGCAGCCTACGAACAGCGGGGCGGGTCTATGAGCAGTTCTTC	CASSLRTAGRVYEQFF
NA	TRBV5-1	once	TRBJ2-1	TGCGCCAGCAGCTTGGCCCTGCGGAGGTCCGACAATGAGCAGTTCTTC	CASSLALRRSDNEQFF
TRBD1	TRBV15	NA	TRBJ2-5	TGTGCCACCACCCGGGACAGGGGGCGTGAGACCCAGTACTTC	CATTRDRGRETQYF
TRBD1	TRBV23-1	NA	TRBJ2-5	TGCGCCAGCAGTTCAGGGGGCGAAGAGACCCAGTACTTC	CASSSGGEETQYF
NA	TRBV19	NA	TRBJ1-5	TGTGCCAGTAGTATTGGAGTCGAAGTATATAGCAATCAGCCCCAGCATTTT	CASSIGVEVYSNQPQHF
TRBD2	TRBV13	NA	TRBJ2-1	TGTGCCAGCAGCCACCCCCGGACTAGCGAGAATGAGCAGTTCTTC	CASSHPRTSENEQFF
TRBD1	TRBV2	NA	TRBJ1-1	TGTGCCAGCAGGTTGCAGGGGGTGAATGCTTTCTTT	CASRLQGVNAFF
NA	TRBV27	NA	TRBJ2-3	TGTGCCAGCAACAGCAGGGAAACAGATACGCAGTATTTT	CASNSRETDTQYF
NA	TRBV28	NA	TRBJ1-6	TGTGCCAGCAGTACCCGCCGCGGGGGCATTAATTCACCCCTCCACTTT	CASSTRRGGINSPLHF
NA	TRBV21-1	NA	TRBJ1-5	TGTGCCAGCAGCAAAGATGATATTAAGGCTCCTCGTACCCGTCCTAGTCAGCCCCAGCATTTT	CASSKDDIKAPRTRPSQPQHF
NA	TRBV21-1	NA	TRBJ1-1	TGTGCCAGCAGCAAAGTGGGAGGGGAGAGGACTGAAGCTTTCTTT	CASSKVGGERTEAFF
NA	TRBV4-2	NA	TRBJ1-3	TGTGCCAGCAGCCAAGACGGGGGAGGGACTGGAAACACCATATATTTT	CASSQDGGGTGNTIYF
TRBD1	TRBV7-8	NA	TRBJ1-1	TGTGCCAGCAGCTCCGCATACAGGGGAACTGAAGCTTTCTTT	CASSSAYRGTEAFF